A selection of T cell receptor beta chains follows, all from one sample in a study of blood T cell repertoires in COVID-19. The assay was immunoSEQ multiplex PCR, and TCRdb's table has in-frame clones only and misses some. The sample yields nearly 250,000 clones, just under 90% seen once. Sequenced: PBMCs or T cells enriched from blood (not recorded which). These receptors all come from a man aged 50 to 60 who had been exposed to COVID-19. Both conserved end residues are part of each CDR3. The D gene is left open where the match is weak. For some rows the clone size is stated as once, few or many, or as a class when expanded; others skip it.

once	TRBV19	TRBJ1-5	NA	CASTTPVGNQPQHF	TGTGCCAGTACCACCCCGGTGGGCAATCAGCCCCAGCATTTT
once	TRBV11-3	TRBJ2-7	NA	CASSLGAGSYEQYF	TGTGCCAGCAGCTTAGGTGCGGGCTCCTACGAGCAGTACTTC
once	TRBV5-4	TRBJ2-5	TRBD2	CASSPLAGRETQYF	TGTGCCAGCAGCCCTCTAGCGGGACGAGAGACCCAGTACTTC
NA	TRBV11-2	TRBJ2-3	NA	CASSLVTKGGTDTQYF	TGTGCCAGCAGCTTAGTGACCAAAGGAGGGACAGATACGCAGTATTTT
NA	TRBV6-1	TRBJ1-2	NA	CASSEQGRAKGYTF	TGTGCCAGCAGTGAACAGGGCAGGGCTAAAGGCTACACCTTC
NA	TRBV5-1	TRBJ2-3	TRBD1	CASSWDSGKPDTQYF	TGCGCCAGCAGCTGGGACAGTGGGAAGCCAGATACGCAGTATTTT
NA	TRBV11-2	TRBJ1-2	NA	CASSLGGFYSYGYTF	TGTGCCAGCAGCCTCGGGGGGTTTTACTCCTATGGCTACACCTTC
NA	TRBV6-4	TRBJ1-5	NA	CASRHDRTAGRIGNQPQHF	TGTGCCAGCAGACACGACAGGACGGCGGGTAGGATCGGCAATCAGCCCCAGCATTTT
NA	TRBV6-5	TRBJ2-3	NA	CASSTRTAYTDTQYF	TGTGCCAGCAGTACCAGGACAGCTTACACAGATACGCAGTATTTT
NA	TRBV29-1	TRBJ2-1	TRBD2	CSVEFLAGPGYEQFF	TGCAGCGTTGAATTTCTAGCGGGACCCGGGTATGAGCAGTTCTTC
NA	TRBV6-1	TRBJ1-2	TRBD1	CASSEGQGSSGYTF	TGTGCCAGCAGCGAAGGACAGGGATCGTCTGGCTACACCTTC
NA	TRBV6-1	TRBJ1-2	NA	CASSEFTGGVYGYTF	TGTGCCAGCAGTGAATTTACGGGGGGGGTCTACGGCTACACCTTC
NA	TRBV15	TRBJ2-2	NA	CATSSEWLTTNTGELFF	TGTGCCACCAGCAGTGAGTGGCTGACAACGAACACCGGGGAGCTGTTTTTT
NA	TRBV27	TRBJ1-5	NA	CASRETGERPQHF	TGTGCCAGCAGAGAGACAGGAGAAAGGCCCCAGCATTTT
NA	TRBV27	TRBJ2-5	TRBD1	CASSLTGEETQYF	TGTGCCAGCAGTTTAACAGGGGAAGAGACCCAGTACTTC
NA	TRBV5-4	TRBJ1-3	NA	CASSQGGLLSGNTIYF	TGTGCCAGCAGCCAGGGAGGGCTACTCTCTGGAAACACCATATATTTT
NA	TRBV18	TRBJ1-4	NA	CASSPSGTYNEKLFF	TGTGCCAGCTCACCGAGCGGGACCTATAATGAAAAACTGTTTTTT
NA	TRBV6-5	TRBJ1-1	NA	CASRDSVTEAFF	TGTGCCAGCAGAGACAGTGTCACTGAAGCTTTCTTT
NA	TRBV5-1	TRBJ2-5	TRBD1	CASSPQGAFGETQYF	TGCGCCAGCAGCCCGCAGGGGGCCTTCGGGGAGACCCAGTACTTC
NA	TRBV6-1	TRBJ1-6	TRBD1	CASSETVQGRNSPLHF	TGTGCCAGCAGTGAAACGGTACAGGGGAGAAATTCACCCCTCCACTTT
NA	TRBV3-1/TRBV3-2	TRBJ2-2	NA	CASSLTGWSGELFF	TGTGCCAGCAGCCTAACAGGGTGGAGCGGGGAGCTGTTTTTT
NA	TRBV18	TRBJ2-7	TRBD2	CASSQPGTSGIEQYF	TGTGCCAGCTCACAACCCGGGACTAGCGGAATCGAGCAGTACTTC
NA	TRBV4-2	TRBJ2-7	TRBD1	CASSQGGTGGLYEQYF	TGTGCCAGCAGCCAAGGCGGGACAGGGGGCTTGTACGAGCAGTACTTC
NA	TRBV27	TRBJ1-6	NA	CASSFTGNNSPLHF	TGTGCCAGCAGTTTTACAGGGAATAATTCACCCCTCCACTTT
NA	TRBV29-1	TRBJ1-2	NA	CSVPHNYGYTF	TGCAGCGTTCCCCATAACTATGGCTACACCTTC
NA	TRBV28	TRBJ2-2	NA	CASRGHPNTGELFF	TGTGCCAGCAGAGGACATCCGAACACCGGGGAGCTGTTTTTT
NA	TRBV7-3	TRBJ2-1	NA	CASSLTGTNNEQFF	TGTGCCAGCAGCTTAACAGGGACAAACAATGAGCAGTTCTTC
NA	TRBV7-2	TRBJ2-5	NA	CASSSTVLETQYF	TGTGCCAGCAGCTCAACTGTATTAGAGACCCAGTACTTC
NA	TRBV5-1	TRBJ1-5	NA	CASSVRGGNQPQHF	TGCGCCAGCAGCGTCAGGGGTGGCAATCAGCCCCAGCATTTT
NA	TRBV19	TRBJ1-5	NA	CASSTIVDRSSIADQPQHF	TGTGCCAGTAGTACCATTGTAGACAGGTCCTCTATAGCCGATCAGCCCCAGCATTTT
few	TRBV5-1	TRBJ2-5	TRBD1	CASSLTGQLYQETQYF	TGCGCCAGCAGCCTCACGGGACAGTTGTACCAAGAGACCCAGTACTTC
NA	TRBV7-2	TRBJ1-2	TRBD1	CASSFSPTGGLNGYTF	TGTGCCAGCAGCTTCTCTCCGACAGGGGGTTTGAATGGCTACACCTTC
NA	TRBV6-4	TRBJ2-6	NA	CASSDSGGTGANVLTF	TGTGCCAGCAGTGACTCGGGGGGTACCGGGGCCAACGTCCTGACTTTC
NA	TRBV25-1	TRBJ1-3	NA	CASSGVEGFSGNTIYF	TGTGCCAGCAGTGGCGTGGAGGGTTTCTCTGGAAACACCATATATTTT
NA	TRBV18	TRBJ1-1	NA	CASSRERGTEAFF	TGTGCCAGCTCACGAGAACGGGGCACTGAAGCTTTCTTT
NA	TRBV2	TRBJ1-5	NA	CASSGQSNQPQHF	TGTGCCAGCAGCGGACAAAGCAATCAGCCCCAGCATTTT
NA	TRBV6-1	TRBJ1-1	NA	CASSESLGGRRTEAFF	TGTGCCAGCAGTGAATCGTTGGGGGGGCGACGCACTGAAGCTTTCTTT
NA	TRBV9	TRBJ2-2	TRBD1	CASSVARDRGVTGELFF	TGTGCCAGCAGCGTAGCTAGGGACAGGGGTGTTACCGGGGAGCTGTTTTTT
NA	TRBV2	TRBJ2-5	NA	CASSRTGETQYF	TGTGCCAGCAGCCGTACGGGAGAGACCCAGTACTTC
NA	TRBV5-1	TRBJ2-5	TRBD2	CASSLELAGGKTQYF	TGCGCCAGCAGCTTGGAGCTAGCGGGGGGAAAGACCCAGTACTTC
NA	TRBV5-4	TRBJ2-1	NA	CASSLATGSNEQFF	TGTGCCAGCAGCTTGGCCACGGGGTCCAATGAGCAGTTCTTC
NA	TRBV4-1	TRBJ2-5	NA	CASSQDPRGAWETQYF	TGCGCCAGCAGCCAAGATCCCCGGGGGGCCTGGGAGACCCAGTACTTC
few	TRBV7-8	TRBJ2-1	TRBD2	CASSFGGLNYNEQFF	TGTGCCAGCAGCTTTGGGGGACTAAACTACAATGAGCAGTTCTTC
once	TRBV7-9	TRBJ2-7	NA	CASSLGTRLEQYF	TGTGCCAGCAGCCTGGGGACAAGACTCGAGCAGTACTTC
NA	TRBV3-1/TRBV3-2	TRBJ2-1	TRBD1	CASSRTLGQGYNEQFF	TGTGCCAGCAGCCGCACTCTGGGACAGGGGTACAATGAGCAGTTCTTC
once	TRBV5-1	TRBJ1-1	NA	CASSLLLLDSLNTEAFF	TGCGCCAGCAGCTTGCTACTTTTGGACAGCCTGAACACTGAAGCTTTCTTT
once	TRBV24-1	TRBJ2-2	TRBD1	CATRPGTGNTGELFF	TGTGCCACCAGGCCCGGGACAGGGAACACCGGGGAGCTGTTTTTT
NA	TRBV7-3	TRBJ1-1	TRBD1	CASSLNRDRSYTEAFF	TGTGCCAGCAGCTTAAACCGGGACAGGTCGTACACTGAAGCTTTCTTT
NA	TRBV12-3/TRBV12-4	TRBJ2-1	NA	CASTIQGGNEQFF	TGTGCCAGCACCATCCAGGGGGGCAATGAGCAGTTCTTC
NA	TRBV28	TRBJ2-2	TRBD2	CAASGRGRYNTGELFF	TGTGCCGCCAGCGGGAGGGGGAGATATAACACCGGGGAGCTGTTTTTT